This entry lists 19 T cell receptor beta chains sequenced from one sample in a study. TCRdb processed the 5' RACE reads anew with MiXCR; each CDR3 protein has one entry. The sample has roughly 55,000 distinct CDR3 sequences, more than 20% seen once. Sequencing used tumor-infiltrating naive CD4+ T cells sorted from the breast tumor. As to subset: naive CD4+ T cells, CD4+CD45RA+CD25-. These receptors originate from a female donor with breast cancer.

The chain combines TRBV5-2 with TRBJ2-2; the table gives TRBD2 as D, unverified against the DNA. TRBV5-2 is shown as a pseudogene. The CDR3 length is 15 residues. The CDR3 region is CAGSFQAGGTGELFF. The CDR3, as DNA: TGTGCCGGCAGCTTTCAAGCGGGAGGAACCGGGGAGCTGTTTTTT.

This clonotype was detected a few times. The V and J genes are TRBV6-1 and TRBJ1-3; TRBD1 might be the D (5 bases). This CDR3 has 14 amino acids. The V end lost 5 bases, the J end lost 7 bases, and 15 bases lay between the germline ends. Germline V lookup: CDR1 MNHNS, CDR2 SASEGT. The CDR3 protein is CASSPGTERNTIYF. CDR3 in DNA: TGTGCCAGCAGTCCCGGGACGGAGCGGAACACCATATATTTT.

The rearrangement uses TRBV10-3 and TRBJ1-1; D uncertain. Per the germline V gene, CDR1 is ENHRY and CDR2 is SYGVKD. V dropped 4 bases and J dropped 1 base, with 13 bases sitting between them. CDR3 length equals 15 residues. Here the CDR3 DNA reads TGTGCCATCAGTGCAACCAGGAACCAGAACACTGAAGCTTTCTTT. Translated: CAISATRNQNTEAFF.

This rearrangement joins TRBV7-8 to TRBJ2-2; 7 bases align to TRBD2. The CDR3 has 14 residues. After removal of 3 bases from V and 7 bases from J, the junction contained 5 bases not matched to a gene. Looked up from germline, CDR1 is SGHVS and CDR2 is FQNEAQ. The CDR3 loop is CASSFAGVIGELFF. DNA of the CDR3: TGTGCCAGCAGCTTTGCGGGAGTTATCGGGGAGCTGTTTTTT.

The V gene is TRBV27, the J gene TRBJ2-7; 11 nucleotides agree with TRBD2. Germline lookup yields CDR1 MNHEY and CDR2 SMNVEV (reference sequence). J was trimmed by 2 bases and V by 6 bases; bases with no gene match: 6. The CDR3 runs 15 residues. The CDR3 nucleotides read TGTGCCAGCAGCACTCAGACTAGCGGGGCCTACGAGCAGTACTTC. Translating it yields CASSTQTSGAYEQYF.

J is TRBJ1-1 and V is TRBV5-1; 8 nucleotides agree with TRBD1. The J segment lost 4 bases and the V segment lost 4 bases, leaving 9 bases of the junction unmatched. This CDR3 is 15 amino acids long. Germline CDR1 is SGHRS and CDR2 is YFSETQ. The CDR3 spells CASSARPTGATEAFF. For the CDR3, the DNA is TGCGCCAGCAGCGCCCGCCCGACAGGGGCCACTGAAGCTTTCTTT. The variable domain in full, completed from reference TRBV5-1 and TRBJ1-1, reads KAGVTQTPRYLIKTRGQQVTLSCSPISGHRSVSWYQQTPGQGLQFLFEYFSETQRNKGNFPGRFSGRQFSNSRSEMNVSTLELGDSALYLCASSARPTGATEAFFGQGTRLTVV.

This chain connects TRBV20-1 to TRBJ2-2; TRBD2 might be the D (6 bases). Trimming left V 6 bases short and J 8 bases short, with 22 bases between. The germline gives CDR1 DFQATT, CDR2 SNEGSKA (reference sequence). CDR3 length: 15 amino acids. This CDR3 reads CSAVGTLDKAGELFF. The DNA for the CDR3 is TGCAGTGCCGTAGGGACTCTCGATAAGGCAGGGGAGCTGTTTTTT.

This clonotype was seen more than once but under ten times. Compared with germline, one end of the junction differs, possibly owing to a read error. The chain employs TRBV28 and TRBJ2-7; 13 nucleotides agree with TRBD2. The V gene's germline CDR1 is MDHEN and CDR2 SYDVKM. The CDR3 totals 13 residues. CDR3 sequence reads: CASSIGLAGEQHF. DNA of the CDR3: TGTGCCAGCAGTATCGGACTAGCGGGGGAGCAGCACTTC.

Ten or more counts support this clonotype. The rearrangement uses TRBV4-3 and TRBJ1-1; no reliable D call. V was shortened by 2 bases and J by 3 bases, with 13 bases between the two germline ends. CDR3 length: 15 residues. Germline V gene data show CDR1 as LGHNA and CDR2 as YSLEER. CDR3 residues: CASSQTRVRDTEAFF. Here the CDR3 DNA reads TGCGCCAGCAGCCAAACGAGGGTTCGGGACACTGAAGCTTTCTTT.

Ten or more counts support this clonotype. The chain has TRBV7-2 and TRBJ1-5; D is unresolved. This CDR3 has 14 residues. V was shortened by 0 bases and J by 8 bases, with 11 bases between the two germline ends. Germline assignment: CDR1 SGHTA and CDR2 FQGNSA. The CDR3 loop is CASSLAPTQEPQHF. The DNA of the CDR3 is TGTGCCAGCAGCTTAGCCCCTACTCAGGAGCCCCAGCATTTT.

This clonotype came up a few times. This sequence joins TRBV7-9 and TRBJ2-2; D gene unclear. The ends were cut back, 1 base at V and 4 bases at J, with 13 bases in the middle. Per germline, CDR1 SEHNR and CDR2 FQNEAQ (reference sequence). This CDR3 region has 16 residues. CDR3 bases: TGTGCCAGCAGCTTAGAGGGCCCTGGAGTCACCGGGGAGCTGTTTTTT. The encoded protein is CASSLEGPGVTGELFF.

The chain is built from TRBV13 and TRBJ1-3; unclear D gene. Germline V gene sequence: CDR1 PRHDT, CDR2 FYEKMQ (reference sequence). V was shortened by 5 bases and J by 2 bases, with 13 bases between the two germline ends. This CDR3 spans 15 amino acids. CDR3 sequence (DNA): TGTGCCAGCAGCAAACAGACGCTCACTGGAAACACCATATATTTT. Translation: CASSKQTLTGNTIYF.

This clonotype was found once. This may be a read error: a much more frequent sequence differs by one nucleotide. The chain employs TRBV12-3 or TRBV12-4 and TRBJ1-1; 11 positions match TRBD1. CDR3 length: 15 amino acids. The CDR3: CASSLRTGGWTEACF. The CDR3 DNA reads TGTGCCAGCAGCCTCAGGACAGGGGGCTGGACTGAAGCTTGCTTT.

The table lists this clonotype with a few counts. The V call is TRBV5-1, the J call TRBJ2-7; 8 nucleotides align to TRBD1. Germline values: CDR1 SGHRS, CDR2 YFSETQ. The CDR3 loop spans 15 amino acids. J gave up 2 bases and V 0 bases, and 4 bases lay outside the gene matches. This CDR3 reads CASSLGDRRAYEQYF. The CDR3 DNA sequence: TGCGCCAGCAGCTTGGGGGACAGGCGGGCCTACGAGCAGTACTTC.

The CDR3 nucleotides read TGTGCCAGCAGTAGGACAGGGAGGAGTGGCTACACCTTC. Translating gives CASSRTGRSGYTF. The rearrangement uses TRBV6-2 or TRBV6-3 and TRBJ1-2, with TRBD1 matching over 8 bases. The CDR3 spans 13 residues. J lost 7 bases, V lost 5 bases, and 6 bases had no gene match. From germline, CDR1 is MNHEY and CDR2 SVGEGT.

In its sample, this clonotype was seen a few times. V and J are TRBV15 and TRBJ2-3; D remains ambiguous. Germline V lookup: CDR1 LNHNV, CDR2 YYDKDF (reference sequence). V lost 1 base and J lost 0, with 8 bases in between. The CDR3 extends over 15 amino acids. This chain's CDR3 is CATSRGILSTDTQYF. DNA for the CDR3: TGTGCCACCAGCAGAGGAATTTTGAGCACAGATACGCAGTATTTT.

This clonotype appeared a few times. J is TRBJ2-1 and V is TRBV30, with D perhaps matching TRBD1 (5 bases). Trimming cost V 3 bases and J 7 bases, with 10 bases left between them. Per germline, CDR1 GTSNPN and CDR2 SVGIG (reference sequence). This CDR3 has 12 amino acids. CDR3 loop: CAWRWGPNEQFF. The CDR3 DNA reads as TGTGCCTGGAGATGGGGCCCGAATGAGCAGTTCTTC. Drawing the rest from reference TRBV30 and TRBJ2-1, the complete variable domain is SQTIHQWPATLVQPVGSPLSLECTVEGTSNPNLYWYRQAAGRGLQLLFYSVGIGQISSEVPQNLSASRPQDRQFILSSKKLLLSDSGFYLCAWRWGPNEQFFGPGTRLTVL.

This chain's CDR3 is CASNHRRLSYNEQFF. The CDR3 nucleotides are TGTGCCAGCAACCACAGGCGCCTCTCCTACAATGAGCAGTTCTTC. The chain has TRBV12-3 or TRBV12-4 and TRBJ2-1; TRBD1 is a possible D gene (5 bases). This CDR3 is built from 15 residues. V gave up 7 bases and J gave up 0 bases, with 13 bases separating them.

The chain is built from TRBV28 and TRBJ2-3, with 7 bases fitting TRBD1. This CDR3 is 14 amino acids long. After removal of 4 bases from V and 4 bases from J, the junction contained 5 bases not matched to a gene. Germline CDR1 and CDR2: MDHEN and SYDVKM. The CDR3 nucleotides read TGTGCCAGCAGTTACCGACAGGGCCCAGATACGCAGTATTTT. Translating gives CASSYRQGPDTQYF. Variable domain in full (rest from reference TRBV28 and TRBJ2-3): DVKVTQSSRYLVKRTGEKVFLECVQDMDHENMFWYRQDPGLGLRLIYFSYDVKMKEKGDIPEGYSVSREKKERFSLILESASTNQTSMYLCASSYRQGPDTQYFGPGTRLTVL.